The entry below gives a single T cell receptor (beta chain) sequence along with its context. This record comes from a study of blood T cell repertoires in COVID-19. Study summary: T cells, B-cell-depleted T cells, or PBMCs provided the cDNA or gDNA that served as material.

All enrollees were roughly 18 to 95 years old and from approximately 24 US areas. Per the study methods: Reference gene primer amplification gave estimated nucleated cell counts. The method was immunoSEQ multiplex PCR; TCRdb's version includes in-frame clones alone and lacks a portion of them. The V and J calls and clone size are taken from that table; D and trimming were inferred from the DNA. The sample includes around 310,000 clones, about 88% seen only once; the top ten take about 9.9%. V dropped 3 bases and J dropped 6; count of bases not matched to a gene: 4. CDR1 MNHEY and CDR2 SMNVEV come from the germline V gene (reference sequence). The CDR3 contains 15 residues.

V is TRBV27 and J is TRBJ2-3; TRBD2 agrees at 12 bases. The specimen sequenced was PBMCs or T cells enriched from blood (not recorded which). This receptor was obtained from a middle-aged woman who had recovered from COVID-19. The CDR3 spells CASSFLAGGPDTQYF. The DNA for the CDR3 is TGTGCCAGCAGTTTTCTAGCGGGGGGGCCGGATACGCAGTATTTT.